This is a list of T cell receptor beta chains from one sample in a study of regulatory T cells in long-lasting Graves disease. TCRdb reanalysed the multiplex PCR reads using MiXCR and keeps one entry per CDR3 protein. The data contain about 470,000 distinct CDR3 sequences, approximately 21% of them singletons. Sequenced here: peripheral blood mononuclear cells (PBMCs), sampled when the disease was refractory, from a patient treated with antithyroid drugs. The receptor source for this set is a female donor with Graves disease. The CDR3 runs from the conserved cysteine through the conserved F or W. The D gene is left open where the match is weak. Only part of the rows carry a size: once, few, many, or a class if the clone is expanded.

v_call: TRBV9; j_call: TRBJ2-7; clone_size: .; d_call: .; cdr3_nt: TGTGCCAGCAACGGCAGCGCGCTCAGCTCCTACGAGCAGTACTTC; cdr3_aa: CASNGSALSSYEQYF
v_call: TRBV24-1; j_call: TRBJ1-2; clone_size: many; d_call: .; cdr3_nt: TGTGCCACCAGTCATCCCCTACAGGGCAACTATGGCTACACCTTC; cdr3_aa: CATSHPLQGNYGYTF
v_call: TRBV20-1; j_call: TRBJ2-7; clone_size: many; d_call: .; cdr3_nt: TGCAGTGCTAGAGGGCGTCAAGAGGGAGCTTGGGGCGAGCAGTACTTC; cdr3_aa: CSARGRQEGAWGEQYF
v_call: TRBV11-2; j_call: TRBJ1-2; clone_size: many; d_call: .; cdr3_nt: TGTGCCAGCAGCTTAGATCTGCACAGGAGTCTCTATGGCTACACCTTC; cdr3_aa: CASSLDLHRSLYGYTF
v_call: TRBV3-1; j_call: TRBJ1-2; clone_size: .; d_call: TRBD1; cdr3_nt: TGTGCCAGCAGCCAAGAGCAGCCGCAGGGGGAAGATGGCTACACCTTC; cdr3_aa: CASSQEQPQGEDGYTF
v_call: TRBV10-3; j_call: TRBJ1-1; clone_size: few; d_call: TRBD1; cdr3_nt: TGTGCCATCAGTGAGCGAAAAACAGGGGAGGGTGAAGCTTTCTTT; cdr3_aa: CAISERKTGEGEAFF
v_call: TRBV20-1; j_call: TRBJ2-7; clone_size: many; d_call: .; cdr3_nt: TGCAGTGCATGGCGGCGAGGCTACGAGCAGTACTTC; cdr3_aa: CSAWRRGYEQYF
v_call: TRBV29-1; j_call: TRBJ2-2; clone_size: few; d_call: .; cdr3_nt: TGCAGCGTTGAAATGGGGGTGAACACCGGGGAGCTGTTTTTT; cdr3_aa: CSVEMGVNTGELFF
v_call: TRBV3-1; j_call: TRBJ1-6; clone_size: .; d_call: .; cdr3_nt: TGTGCCAGCAGCCCATGGGCCGGGCAGGGTGATTCACCCCTCCACTTT; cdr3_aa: CASSPWAGQGDSPLHF
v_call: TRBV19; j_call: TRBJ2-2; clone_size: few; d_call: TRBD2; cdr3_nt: TGTGCCAGTAGTATAATACTAGCGGGAGGGTACACCGGGGAGCTGTTTTTT; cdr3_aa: CASSIILAGGYTGELFF
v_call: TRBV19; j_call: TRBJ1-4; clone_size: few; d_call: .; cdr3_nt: TGTGCCAGTAGTGCCGTTCGGCAGGGAGGCGAAAAACTGTTTTTT; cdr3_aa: CASSAVRQGGEKLFF
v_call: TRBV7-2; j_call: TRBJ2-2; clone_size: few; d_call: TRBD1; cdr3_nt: TGTGCCAGCAGCTTAGTGGGGACAGGGAGCACCGGGGAGCTGTTTTTT; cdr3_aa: CASSLVGTGSTGELFF
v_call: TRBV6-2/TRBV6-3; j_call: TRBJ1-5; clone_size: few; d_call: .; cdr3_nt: TGTGCCAGCAGCGGACTGGCGAGCAATCAGCCCCAGCATTTT; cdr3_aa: CASSGLASNQPQHF
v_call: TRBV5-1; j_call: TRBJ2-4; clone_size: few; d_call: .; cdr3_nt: TGCGCCAGCAGCTTGGATGCCAAAAACATTCAGTACTTC; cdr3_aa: CASSLDAKNIQYF
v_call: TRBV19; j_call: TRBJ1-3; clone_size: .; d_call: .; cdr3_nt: TGTGCCGGGGGCGCTGGAAACACCATATATTTT; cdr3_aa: CAGGAGNTIYF
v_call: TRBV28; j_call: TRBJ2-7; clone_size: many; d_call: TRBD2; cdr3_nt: TGTGCCAGCAGTTTATCGACGGGGGGGCCTTACGAGCAGTACTTC; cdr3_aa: CASSLSTGGPYEQYF
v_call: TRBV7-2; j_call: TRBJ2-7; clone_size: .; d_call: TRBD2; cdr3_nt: TGTGCCAGCAGCTTAGGCGGGCCGGGACTAACTTTCTACGAGCAGTACTTC; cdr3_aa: CASSLGGPGLTFYEQYF
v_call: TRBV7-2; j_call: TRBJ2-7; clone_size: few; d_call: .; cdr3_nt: TGTGCCAGCAGCTTAGCTCCCCGGGGGGCCCACGGATCCCACGAGCAGTACTTC; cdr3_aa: CASSLAPRGAHGSHEQYF
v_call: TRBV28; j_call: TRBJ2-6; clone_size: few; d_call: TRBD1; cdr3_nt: TGTGCCAGCAGCCGGGACAGGGGTACTGGGGCCAACGTCCTGACTTTC; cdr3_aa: CASSRDRGTGANVLTF
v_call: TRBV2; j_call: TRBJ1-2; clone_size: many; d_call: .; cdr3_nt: TGTGCCAGCAGTGAAGCCCTCCTCCGGGGCTACACCTTC; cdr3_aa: CASSEALLRGYTF
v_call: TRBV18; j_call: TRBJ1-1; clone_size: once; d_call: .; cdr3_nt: TGTGCCAGCTCACCACAAGGGATCGCTGACACTGGAGCTTTCTTT; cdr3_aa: CASSPQGIADTGAFF
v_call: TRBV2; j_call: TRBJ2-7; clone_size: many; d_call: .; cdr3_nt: TGTGCCAGCAGGAGGGCCCGCACCTACGAGCAGTACTTC; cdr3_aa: CASRRARTYEQYF
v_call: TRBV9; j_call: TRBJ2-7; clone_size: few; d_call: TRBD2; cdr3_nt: TGTGCCAGCAGCGTAGCTCCACTAGCGGATTACGAGCAGTACTTC; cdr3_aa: CASSVAPLADYEQYF
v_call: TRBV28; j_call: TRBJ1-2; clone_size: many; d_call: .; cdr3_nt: TGTGCCAGCAGTTTGTTTTCAACCGGGACACATGGCTACACCTTC; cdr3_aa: CASSLFSTGTHGYTF
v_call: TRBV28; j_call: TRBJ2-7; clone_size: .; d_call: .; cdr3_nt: TGTGCCAGCAGTTTTGGGGCTGGCGAGCAGTACTTC; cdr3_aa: CASSFGAGEQYF
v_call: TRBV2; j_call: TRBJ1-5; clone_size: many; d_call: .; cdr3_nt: TGTGCCAGCAGGAGACGACTAGACAATCAGCCCCAGCATTTT; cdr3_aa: CASRRRLDNQPQHF
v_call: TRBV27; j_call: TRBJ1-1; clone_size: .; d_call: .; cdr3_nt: TGTGCCAGCAGTTTAAGTTCGACTAACACTGAAGCTTTCTTT; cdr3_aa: CASSLSSTNTEAFF
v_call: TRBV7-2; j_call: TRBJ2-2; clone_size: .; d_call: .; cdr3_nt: TGTGCCAGCAGCTTAGTGTCGGGAAGCGGCACCGGGGAGCTGTTTTTT; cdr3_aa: CASSLVSGSGTGELFF
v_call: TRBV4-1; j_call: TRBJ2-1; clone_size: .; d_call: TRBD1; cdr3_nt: TGCGCCAGCAGCGCACACAGGGGTAGATCGGATGAGCAGTTCTTC; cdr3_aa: CASSAHRGRSDEQFF
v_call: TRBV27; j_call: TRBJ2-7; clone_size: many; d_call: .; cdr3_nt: TGTGCCAGCAGTTTTAACAGGGACTACGAGCAGTACTTC; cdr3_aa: CASSFNRDYEQYF
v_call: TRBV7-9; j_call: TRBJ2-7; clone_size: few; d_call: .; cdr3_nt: TGTGCCAGCATGTGGGGGGACACCTACGAGCAGTACTTC; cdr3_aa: CASMWGDTYEQYF
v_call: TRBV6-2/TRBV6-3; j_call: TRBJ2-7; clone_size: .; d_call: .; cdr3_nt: TGTGCCAGCAGTTACCCCCTACGGGACCCAGGTTACGAGCAGTACTTC; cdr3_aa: CASSYPLRDPGYEQYF
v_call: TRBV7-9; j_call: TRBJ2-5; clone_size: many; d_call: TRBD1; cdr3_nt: TGTGCCAGCAGCCCCTGGACAGGGGAACAAGAGACCCAGTACTTC; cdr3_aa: CASSPWTGEQETQYF
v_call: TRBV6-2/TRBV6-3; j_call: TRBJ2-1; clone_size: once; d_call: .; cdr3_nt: TGTGCCAGCAGTGCTGGGACCTCCTCGGTAGTTTACAATGAGCAGTTCTTC; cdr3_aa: CASSAGTSSVVYNEQFF
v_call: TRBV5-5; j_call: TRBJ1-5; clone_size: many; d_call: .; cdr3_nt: TGTGCCAGCAGCAGTACAACGAACGGTCAGCCCCAGCATTTT; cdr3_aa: CASSSTTNGQPQHF
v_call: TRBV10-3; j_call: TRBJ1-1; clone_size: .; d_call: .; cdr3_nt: TGTGCCATCAGTGATCCGGGCGGGAACACTGAAGCTTTCTTT; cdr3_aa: CAISDPGGNTEAFF
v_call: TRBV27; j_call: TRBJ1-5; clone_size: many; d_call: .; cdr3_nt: TGTGCCAGCAGTTTATCTGGGGAAGGTCAGCCCCAGCATTTT; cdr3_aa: CASSLSGEGQPQHF
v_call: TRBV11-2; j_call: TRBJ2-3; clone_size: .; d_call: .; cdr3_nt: TGTGCCAGCAGCTTAGCGGGGCCCTCAGATACGCAGTATTTT; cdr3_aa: CASSLAGPSDTQYF
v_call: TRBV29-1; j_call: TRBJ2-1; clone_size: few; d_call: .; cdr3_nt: TGCAGCGTTGAGCGGGGGACAGACGATGAGCAGTTCTTC; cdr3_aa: CSVERGTDDEQFF
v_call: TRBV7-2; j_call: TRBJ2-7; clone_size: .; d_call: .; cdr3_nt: TGTGCCAGCAGCTTAGGTCCTGGGTCCTACGAGCAGTACTTC; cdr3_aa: CASSLGPGSYEQYF
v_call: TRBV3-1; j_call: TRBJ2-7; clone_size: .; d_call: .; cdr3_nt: TGTGCCAGCAGCCCCGCTGCGGGATCCTACGAGCAGTACTTC; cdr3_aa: CASSPAAGSYEQYF
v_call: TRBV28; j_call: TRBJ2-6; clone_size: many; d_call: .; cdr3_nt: TGTGCCAGCATCGCTGGGACTGCTGGGGCCAACGTCCTGACTTTC; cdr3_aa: CASIAGTAGANVLTF
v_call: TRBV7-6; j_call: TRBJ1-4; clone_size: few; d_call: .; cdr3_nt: TGTGCCAGCAGCTTCCAGGGTCAGGGGGAAAAACTGTTTTTT; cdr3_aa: CASSFQGQGEKLFF
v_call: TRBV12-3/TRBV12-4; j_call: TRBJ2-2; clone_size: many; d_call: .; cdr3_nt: TGTGCCAGCAGTTTAGTTACAGGGCTTTCGAACACCGGGGAGCTGTTTTTT; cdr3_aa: CASSLVTGLSNTGELFF